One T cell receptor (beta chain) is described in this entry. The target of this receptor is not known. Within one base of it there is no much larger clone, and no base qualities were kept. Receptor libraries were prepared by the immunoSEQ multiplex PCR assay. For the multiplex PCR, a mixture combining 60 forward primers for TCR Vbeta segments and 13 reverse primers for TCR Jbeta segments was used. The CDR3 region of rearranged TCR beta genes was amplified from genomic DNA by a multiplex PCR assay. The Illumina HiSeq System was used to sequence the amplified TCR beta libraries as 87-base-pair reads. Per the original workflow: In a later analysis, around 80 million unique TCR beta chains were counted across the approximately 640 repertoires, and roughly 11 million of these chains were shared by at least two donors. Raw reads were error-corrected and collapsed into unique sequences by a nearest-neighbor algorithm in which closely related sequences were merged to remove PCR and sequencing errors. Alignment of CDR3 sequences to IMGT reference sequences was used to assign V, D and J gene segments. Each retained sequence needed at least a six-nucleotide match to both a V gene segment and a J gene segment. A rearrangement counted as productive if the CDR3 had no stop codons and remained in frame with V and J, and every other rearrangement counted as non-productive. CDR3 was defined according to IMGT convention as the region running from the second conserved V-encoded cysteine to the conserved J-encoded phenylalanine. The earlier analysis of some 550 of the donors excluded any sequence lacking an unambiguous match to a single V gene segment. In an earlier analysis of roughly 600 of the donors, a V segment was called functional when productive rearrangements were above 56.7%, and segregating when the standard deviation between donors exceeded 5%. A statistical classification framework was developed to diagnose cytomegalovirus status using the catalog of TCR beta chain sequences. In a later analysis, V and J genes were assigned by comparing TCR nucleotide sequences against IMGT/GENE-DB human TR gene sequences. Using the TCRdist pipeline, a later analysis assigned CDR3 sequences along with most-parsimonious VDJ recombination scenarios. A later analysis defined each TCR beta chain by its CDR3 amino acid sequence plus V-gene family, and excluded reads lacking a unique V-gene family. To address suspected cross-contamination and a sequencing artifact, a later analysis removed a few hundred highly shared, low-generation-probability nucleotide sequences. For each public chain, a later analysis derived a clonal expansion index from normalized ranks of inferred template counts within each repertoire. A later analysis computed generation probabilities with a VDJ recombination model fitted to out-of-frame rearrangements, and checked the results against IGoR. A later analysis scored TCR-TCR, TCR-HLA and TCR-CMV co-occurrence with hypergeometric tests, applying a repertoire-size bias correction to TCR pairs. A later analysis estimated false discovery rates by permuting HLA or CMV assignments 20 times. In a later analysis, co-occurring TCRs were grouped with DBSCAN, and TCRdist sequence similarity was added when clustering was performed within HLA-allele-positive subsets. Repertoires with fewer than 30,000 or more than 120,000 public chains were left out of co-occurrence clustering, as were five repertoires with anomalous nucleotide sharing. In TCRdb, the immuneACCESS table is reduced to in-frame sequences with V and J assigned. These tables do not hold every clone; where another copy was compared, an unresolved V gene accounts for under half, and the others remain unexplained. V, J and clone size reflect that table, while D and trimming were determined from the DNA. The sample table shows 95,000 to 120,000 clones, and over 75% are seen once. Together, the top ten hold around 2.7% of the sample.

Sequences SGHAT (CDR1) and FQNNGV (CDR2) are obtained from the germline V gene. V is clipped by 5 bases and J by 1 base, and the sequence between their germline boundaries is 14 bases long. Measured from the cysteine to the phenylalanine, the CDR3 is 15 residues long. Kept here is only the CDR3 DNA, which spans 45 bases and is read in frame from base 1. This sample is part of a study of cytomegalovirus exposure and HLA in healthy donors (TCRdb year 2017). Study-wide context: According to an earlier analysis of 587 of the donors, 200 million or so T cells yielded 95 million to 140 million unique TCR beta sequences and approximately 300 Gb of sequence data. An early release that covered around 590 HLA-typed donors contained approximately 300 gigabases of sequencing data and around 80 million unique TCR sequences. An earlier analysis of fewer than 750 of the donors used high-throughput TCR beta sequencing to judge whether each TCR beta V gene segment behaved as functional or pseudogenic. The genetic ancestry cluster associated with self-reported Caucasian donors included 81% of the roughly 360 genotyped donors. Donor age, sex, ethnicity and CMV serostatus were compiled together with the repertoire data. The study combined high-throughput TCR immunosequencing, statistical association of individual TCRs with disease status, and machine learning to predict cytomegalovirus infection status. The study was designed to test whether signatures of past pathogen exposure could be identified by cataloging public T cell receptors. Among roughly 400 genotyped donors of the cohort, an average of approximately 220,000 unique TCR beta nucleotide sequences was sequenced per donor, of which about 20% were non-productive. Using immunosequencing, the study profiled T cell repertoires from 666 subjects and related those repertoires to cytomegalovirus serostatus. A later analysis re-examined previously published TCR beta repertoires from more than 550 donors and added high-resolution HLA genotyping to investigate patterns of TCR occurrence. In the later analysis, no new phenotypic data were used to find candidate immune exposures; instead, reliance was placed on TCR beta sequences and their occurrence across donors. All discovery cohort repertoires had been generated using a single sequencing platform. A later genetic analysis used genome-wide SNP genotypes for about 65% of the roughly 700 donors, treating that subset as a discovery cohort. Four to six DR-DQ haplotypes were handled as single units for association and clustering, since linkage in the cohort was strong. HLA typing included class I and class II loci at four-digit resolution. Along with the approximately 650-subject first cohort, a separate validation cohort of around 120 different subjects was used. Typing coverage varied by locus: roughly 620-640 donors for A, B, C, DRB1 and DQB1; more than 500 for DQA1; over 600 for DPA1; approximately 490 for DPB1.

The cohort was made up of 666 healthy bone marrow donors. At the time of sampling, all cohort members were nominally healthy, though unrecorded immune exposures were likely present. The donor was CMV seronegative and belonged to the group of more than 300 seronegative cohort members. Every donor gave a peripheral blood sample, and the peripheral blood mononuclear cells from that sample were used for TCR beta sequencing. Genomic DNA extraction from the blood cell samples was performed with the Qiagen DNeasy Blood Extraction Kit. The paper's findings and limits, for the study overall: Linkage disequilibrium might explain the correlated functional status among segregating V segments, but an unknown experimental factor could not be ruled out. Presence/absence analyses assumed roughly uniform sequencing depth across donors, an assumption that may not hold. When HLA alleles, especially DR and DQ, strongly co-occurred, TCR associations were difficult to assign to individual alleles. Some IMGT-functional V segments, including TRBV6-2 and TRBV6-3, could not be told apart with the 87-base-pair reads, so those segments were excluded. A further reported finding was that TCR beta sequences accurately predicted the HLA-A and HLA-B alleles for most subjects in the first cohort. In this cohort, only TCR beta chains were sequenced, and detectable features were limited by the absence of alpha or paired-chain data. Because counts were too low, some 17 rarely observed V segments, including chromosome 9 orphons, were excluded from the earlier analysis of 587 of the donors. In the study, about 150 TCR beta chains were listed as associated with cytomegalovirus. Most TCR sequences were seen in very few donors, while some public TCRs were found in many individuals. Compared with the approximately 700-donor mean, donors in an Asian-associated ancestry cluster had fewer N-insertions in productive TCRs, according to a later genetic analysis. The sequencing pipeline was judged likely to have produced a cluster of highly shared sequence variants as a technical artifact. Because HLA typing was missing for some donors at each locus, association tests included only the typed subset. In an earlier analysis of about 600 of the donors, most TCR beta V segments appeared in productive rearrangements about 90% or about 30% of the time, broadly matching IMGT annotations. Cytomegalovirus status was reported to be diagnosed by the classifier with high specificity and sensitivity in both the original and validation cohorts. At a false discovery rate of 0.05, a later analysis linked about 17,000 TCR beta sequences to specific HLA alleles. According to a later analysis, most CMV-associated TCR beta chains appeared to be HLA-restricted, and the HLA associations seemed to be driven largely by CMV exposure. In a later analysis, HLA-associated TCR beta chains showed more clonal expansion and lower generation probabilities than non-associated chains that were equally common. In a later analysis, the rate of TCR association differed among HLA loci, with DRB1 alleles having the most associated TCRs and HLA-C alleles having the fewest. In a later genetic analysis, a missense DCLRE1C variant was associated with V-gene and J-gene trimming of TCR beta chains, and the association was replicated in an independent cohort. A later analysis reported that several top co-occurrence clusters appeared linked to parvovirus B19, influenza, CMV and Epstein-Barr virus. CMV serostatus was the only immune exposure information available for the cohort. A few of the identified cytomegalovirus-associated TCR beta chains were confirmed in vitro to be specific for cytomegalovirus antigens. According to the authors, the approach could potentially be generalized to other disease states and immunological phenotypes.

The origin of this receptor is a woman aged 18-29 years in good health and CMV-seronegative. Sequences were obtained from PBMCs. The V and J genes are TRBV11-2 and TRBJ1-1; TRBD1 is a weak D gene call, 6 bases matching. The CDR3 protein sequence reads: CASSLYSTGNTEAFF. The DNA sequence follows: TGTGCCAGCAGCCTTTACTCGACAGGGAACACTGAAGCTTTCTTT.